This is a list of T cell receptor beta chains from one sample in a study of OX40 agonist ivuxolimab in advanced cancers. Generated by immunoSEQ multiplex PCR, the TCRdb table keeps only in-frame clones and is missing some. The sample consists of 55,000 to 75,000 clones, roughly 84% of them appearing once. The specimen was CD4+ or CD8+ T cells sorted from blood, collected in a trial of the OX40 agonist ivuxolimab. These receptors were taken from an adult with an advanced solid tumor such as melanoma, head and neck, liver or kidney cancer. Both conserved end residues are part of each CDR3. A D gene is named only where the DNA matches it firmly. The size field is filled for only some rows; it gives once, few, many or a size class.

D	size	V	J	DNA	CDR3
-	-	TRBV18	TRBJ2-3	TGTGCCAGCTCACCAAACCCCCAGGGGAGGACAGATACGCAGTATTTT	CASSPNPQGRTDTQYF
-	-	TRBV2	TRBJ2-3	TGTGCCAGCGCTGCTCTCGCTAGCGGCACAGATACGCAGTATTTT	CASAALASGTDTQYF
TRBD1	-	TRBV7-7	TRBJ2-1	TGTGCCAGCAGCTTAGACAGGGGGCCCTGGAATGAGCAGTTCTTC	CASSLDRGPWNEQFF
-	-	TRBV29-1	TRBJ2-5	TGCAGCGTTGTAAAGGACGGCTTAATCCAGTACTTC	CSVVKDGLIQYF
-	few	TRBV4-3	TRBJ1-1	TGCGCCAGCAGCCAAGTCCCGATGAACACTGAAGCTTTCTTT	CASSQVPMNTEAFF
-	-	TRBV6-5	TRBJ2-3	TGTGCCAGCAGTTACACGGACTACTACACAGATACGCAGTATTTT	CASSYTDYYTDTQYF
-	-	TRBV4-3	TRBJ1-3	TGCGCCAGCAGCCAAGACAGATCGGGGGTCGGAAACACCATATATTTT	CASSQDRSGVGNTIYF
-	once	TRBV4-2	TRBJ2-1	TGTGCCAGCAGCCAAAATCGAGCGAGTGAGCAGTTCTTC	CASSQNRASEQFF
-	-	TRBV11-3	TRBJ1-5	TGTGCCAGCAGCTTAGCGCACGGATACAATCAGCCCCAGCATTTT	CASSLAHGYNQPQHF
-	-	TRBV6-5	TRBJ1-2	TGTGCCAGCAGTGCGGACGGCAACTATGGCTACACCTTC	CASSADGNYGYTF
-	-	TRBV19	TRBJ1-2	TGTGCCAGTAGTATAAGAGGGGTGAGATATGGCTACACCTTC	CASSIRGVRYGYTF
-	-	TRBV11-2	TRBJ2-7	TGTGCCAGCAGCCCCCTAAATACAGCATCGGAACAGTACTTC	CASSPLNTASEQYF
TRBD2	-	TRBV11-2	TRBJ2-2	TGTGCCAGCAGCTCCCCCAGGGGCGGGAGGGGGACCGGGGAGCTGTTTTTT	CASSSPRGGRGTGELFF
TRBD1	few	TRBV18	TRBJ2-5	TGTGCCAGCTCACACCGGGACAGGGTTACAGAGACCCAGTACTTC	CASSHRDRVTETQYF
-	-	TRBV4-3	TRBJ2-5	TGCGCCAGCAGCCCGGGAACGGGGACATACCAAGAGACCCAGTACTTC	CASSPGTGTYQETQYF
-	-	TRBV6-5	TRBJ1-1	TGTGCCAGCTTCCTAAGTAGAGGCATGAACACTGAAGCTTTCTTT	CASFLSRGMNTEAFF
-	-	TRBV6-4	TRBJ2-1	TGTGCCAGCAGTGACACCAACAGGGGGGGGGAGCAGTTCTTC	CASSDTNRGGEQFF
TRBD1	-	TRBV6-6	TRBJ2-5	TGTGCCAGCAGCACAAGACAGGGCATTAAAGAGACCCAGTACTTC	CASSTRQGIKETQYF
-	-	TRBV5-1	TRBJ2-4	TGCGCCAGCAGCCGGGACGGCCACAAAAACATTCAGTACTTC	CASSRDGHKNIQYF
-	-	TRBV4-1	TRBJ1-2	TGCGCCAGCAGCCAAGATCTAGGGAGGTTCACCTTC	CASSQDLGRFTF
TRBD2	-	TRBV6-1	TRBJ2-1	TGTGCCAGCATTAGGGGACTAGCGGGAGTCGGGGAGCAGTTCTTC	CASIRGLAGVGEQFF
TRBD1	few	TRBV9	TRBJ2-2	TGTGCCAGCAGCGTAGGAGGGAGACAGGGTAACACCGGGGAGCTGTTTTTT	CASSVGGRQGNTGELFF
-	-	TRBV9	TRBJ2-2	TGTGCCAGCAGCGTACAGTTTACCGGGGAGCTGTTTTTT	CASSVQFTGELFF
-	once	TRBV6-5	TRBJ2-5	TGTGCCAGCAGTGACTACCGGGTGCACCAAGAGACCCAGTACTTC	CASSDYRVHQETQYF
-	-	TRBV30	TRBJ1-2	TGTGCCTGGAGATGGTACTATGGCTACACCTTC	CAWRWYYGYTF
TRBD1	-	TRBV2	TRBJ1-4	TGTGCCAGCAGTACCGGGACAGAGAATGAAAAACTGTTTTTT	CASSTGTENEKLFF
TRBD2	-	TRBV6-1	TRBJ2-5	TGTGCCAGCAGTGCCATAGCGGGGGTAGGGGAGACCCAGTACTTC	CASSAIAGVGETQYF
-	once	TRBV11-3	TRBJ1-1	TGTGCCAGCAGCTTTACAGTGAACACTGAAGCTTTCTTT	CASSFTVNTEAFF
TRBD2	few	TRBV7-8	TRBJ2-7	TGTGCCAGCAGCTTAGCGCGCGGGGGGGCCCCCCGCGAGCAGTACTTC	CASSLARGGAPREQYF
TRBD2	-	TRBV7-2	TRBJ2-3	TGTGCCAGCAGCTTAGGGGCGGGGGGATCGCAGTATTTT	CASSLGAGGSQYF
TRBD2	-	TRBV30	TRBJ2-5	TGTGCCTGGAGTGCCCGACTAGCGGGGGCCTTCCAAGAGACCCAGTACTTC	CAWSARLAGAFQETQYF
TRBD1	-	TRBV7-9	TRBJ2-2	TGTGCCAGCAGCTATACCCCGGGACAGGGGGGCACCGGGGAGCTGTTTTTT	CASSYTPGQGGTGELFF
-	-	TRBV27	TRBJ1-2	TGTGCCAGCAGTTCGTCAGGGGCGGTGGGTAACTATGGCTACACCTTC	CASSSSGAVGNYGYTF
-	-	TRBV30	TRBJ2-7	TGTGCGTTGGAGGTACCAGGTCTCTCCTACGAGCAGTACTTC	CALEVPGLSYEQYF
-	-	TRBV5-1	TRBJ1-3	TGCGCCAGCAGCTTGGGGACGGGAAGCTCTGGAAACACCATATATTTT	CASSLGTGSSGNTIYF
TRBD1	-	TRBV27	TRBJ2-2	TGTGCCAGCAGTCACAGGGGCACCGGGGAGCTGTTTTTT	CASSHRGTGELFF